This T cell receptor (beta chain) was captured in a study of Graves' ophthalmopathy and Graves' hyperthyroidism. Turning to the study itself: The authors collected peripheral blood at initial diagnosis, before any treatment.

Scientists amplified the TCR beta CDR3 regions from RNA transcripts. Amplification began with first-round RT-PCR using HTBI primers, then second-round multiplex PCR was performed. TCRdb redid the calling of the multiplex PCR reads with MiXCR, one entry per CDR3 protein. The profile shows 660,000 or so distinct CDR3 sequences, just over 40% of them singletons. V lost 8 bases and J lost 7, with 18 bases in between. Germline CDR1 reads LGHNA; CDR2 reads YNFKEQ. CDR3 length: 14 amino acids. This TCR was sampled from an adult man with Graves' ophthalmopathy. Material: peripheral blood. The gene calls are TRBV4-2 and TRBJ2-1, with D perhaps matching TRBD2 (7 bases). CDR3 sequence (DNA): TGTGCCAGCGGTCTCACGGGGGGCGGGAATGAGCAGTTCTTC. Its protein product is CASGLTGGGNEQFF.